This TCR beta chain was sequenced during a study of T cells in Graves' hyperthyroidism and ophthalmopathy. Amplification of TCR beta CDR3 regions used RNA as the template. The HTBI primer set served for first-round RT-PCR of the TCR CDR3. TCRdb re-called the multiplex PCR reads with MiXCR, one entry per CDR3 protein. The table lists a few hundred thousand distinct CDR3 sequences, approximately 44% of them singletons. The CDR3 covers 15 residues. The V gene's germline CDR1 is SEHNR and CDR2 FQNEAQ (reference sequence). J lost 0 bases, V lost 7 bases, and 4 bases had no gene match. The sample consisted of peripheral blood or thyroid tissue (not recorded which). This chain joins TRBV7-9 and TRBJ2-3, with 10 bases identical to TRBD2. This TCR was sampled from a woman between 18 and 30 years old with Graves' hyperthyroidism. DNA for the CDR3: TGTGCCAGCATAACTAGCGGGGCTAGCACAGATACGCAGTATTTT. Translating it yields CASITSGASTDTQYF.